This T cell receptor beta chain was retrieved from a study of T cells in women clearing cervical HPV infection. Study information: Cases: HPV16-related CIN3 or worse on histology, a couple of invasive cancers. Controls gave blood once infection was undetectable; cases at lesion identification. HLA type stays a possible confounder, typing being limited.

V lost 4 bases to trimming and J lost 6 bases; unmatched junction nucleotides: 19. The germline V gene encodes CDR1 KGHSH and CDR2 LQKENI. The CDR3 contains 18 residues. This table comes from immunoSEQ multiplex PCR, and its TCRdb copy is limited to in-frame clones, with some not included. This listing includes approximately 37,000 clones. As concerns this clone: With the read ending 3 residues before the CDR3 end, the germline J gene is used to fill in that end.

HPV was found by MY09/MY11 PCR and dot-blot genotyping. The source is a woman between 18 and 75 years old with a cervical HPV16 infection that either progressed to CIN3+ or cleared (not recorded which). Sequencing used blood buffy coat. The chain uses TRBV18 and TRBJ2-3; 7 bases map to TRBD1. CDR3 DNA, as far as it was read: TGTGCCAGCTCACGATCTCGACAGGGAAAGGCCGAGACCGATACG. As protein: CASSRSRQGKAETDT. The full-length CDR3 reads as CASSRSRQGKAETDTQYF.